The T cell receptor beta chain described here comes from a study of long-term antiretroviral therapy in people with HIV. Looking at the study overall: First collections came about a decade before the 2015 immediate-ART recommendation.

To note about this clone: The antigen is not known.

This CDR3 comprises 13 residues. Germline V CDR1 and CDR2: SGHTA, FQGNSA. V lost 3 bases to trimming and J lost 5 bases, with 10 bases between them. Study-level findings and limits: When set beside controls, HIV repertoires had CDR3 length ranges that were narrower.

With survey level as its setting, the immunoSEQ assay was v3.0. Sequencing was intended to reach about 40,000-50,000 T-cell genomes per sample. TCRdb's table, derived via immunoSEQ multiplex PCR, lists solely in-frame clones and lacks some. The sample has more than 20,000 clones, around four fifths seen once; the top ten hold 3.4%. This receptor was identified in a woman aged 50 to 60 with HIV. The V and J genes are TRBV7-2 and TRBJ1-1; the D is unclear. Sequencing was performed on unsorted PBMCs, taken 1.9 years after starting antiretroviral therapy. The CDR3 reads CASSFGVETEAFF. CDR3 sequence (DNA): TGTGCCAGCAGCTTTGGGGTAGAGACTGAAGCTTTCTTT.